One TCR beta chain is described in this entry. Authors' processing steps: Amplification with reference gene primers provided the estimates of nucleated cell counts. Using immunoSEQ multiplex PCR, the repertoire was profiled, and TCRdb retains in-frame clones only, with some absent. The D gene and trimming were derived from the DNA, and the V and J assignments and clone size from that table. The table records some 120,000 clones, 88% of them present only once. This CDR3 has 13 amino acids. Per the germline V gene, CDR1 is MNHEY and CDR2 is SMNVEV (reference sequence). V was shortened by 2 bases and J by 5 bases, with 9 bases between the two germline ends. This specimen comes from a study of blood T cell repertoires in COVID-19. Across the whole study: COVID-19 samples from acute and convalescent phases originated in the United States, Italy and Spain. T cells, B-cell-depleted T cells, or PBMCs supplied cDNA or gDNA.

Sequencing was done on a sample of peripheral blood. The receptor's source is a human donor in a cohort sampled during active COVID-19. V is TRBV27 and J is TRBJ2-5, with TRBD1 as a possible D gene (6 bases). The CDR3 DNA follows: TGTGCCAGCAGTTTAGGGGGCGGGGAGACCCAGTACTTC. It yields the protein CASSLGGGETQYF.